The present entry profiles one T cell receptor (beta chain) with its context. Its antigen is currently unknown. Generated by immunoSEQ multiplex PCR, the TCRdb table keeps only in-frame clones and is missing some. The table shows 90,000 to 150,000 clones, with roughly nine tenths occurring only once. This CDR3 contains 12 residues. Germline CDR1 is LNHNV and CDR2 is YYDKDF (reference sequence). With V trimmed by 5 bases and J by 6 bases, 1 base remained unmatched. These data are taken from a study of cytomegalovirus exposure and HLA in healthy donors. General observations from the study: In a later analysis, first-cohort TCR clusters were found to tend to co-occur in the 120 validation repertoires.

Sequencing was done on a sample of PBMCs. This sequence joins TRBV15 and TRBJ2-3; TRBD1 matches at 8 bases. The TCR comes from a man aged 18 to 29 in good health and CMV-seropositive. The CDR3 spells CATSGDRDTQYF. CDR3 nucleotide sequence: TGTGCCACCAGCGGGGACAGGGATACGCAGTATTTT.